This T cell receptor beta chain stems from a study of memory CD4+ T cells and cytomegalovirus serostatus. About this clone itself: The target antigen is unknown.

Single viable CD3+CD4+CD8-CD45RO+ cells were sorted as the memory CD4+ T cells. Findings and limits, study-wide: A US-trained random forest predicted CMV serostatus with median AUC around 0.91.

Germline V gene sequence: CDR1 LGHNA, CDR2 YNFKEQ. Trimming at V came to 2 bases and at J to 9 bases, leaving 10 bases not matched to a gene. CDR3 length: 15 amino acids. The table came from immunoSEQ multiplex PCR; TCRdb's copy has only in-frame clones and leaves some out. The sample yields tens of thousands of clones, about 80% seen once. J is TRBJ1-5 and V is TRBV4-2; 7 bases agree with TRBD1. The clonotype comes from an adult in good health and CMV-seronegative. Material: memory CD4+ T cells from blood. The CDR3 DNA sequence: TGTGCCAGCAGCCAACTCGGACAGGCGCCTCGGCCCCAGCATTTT. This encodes CASSQLGQAPRPQHF.